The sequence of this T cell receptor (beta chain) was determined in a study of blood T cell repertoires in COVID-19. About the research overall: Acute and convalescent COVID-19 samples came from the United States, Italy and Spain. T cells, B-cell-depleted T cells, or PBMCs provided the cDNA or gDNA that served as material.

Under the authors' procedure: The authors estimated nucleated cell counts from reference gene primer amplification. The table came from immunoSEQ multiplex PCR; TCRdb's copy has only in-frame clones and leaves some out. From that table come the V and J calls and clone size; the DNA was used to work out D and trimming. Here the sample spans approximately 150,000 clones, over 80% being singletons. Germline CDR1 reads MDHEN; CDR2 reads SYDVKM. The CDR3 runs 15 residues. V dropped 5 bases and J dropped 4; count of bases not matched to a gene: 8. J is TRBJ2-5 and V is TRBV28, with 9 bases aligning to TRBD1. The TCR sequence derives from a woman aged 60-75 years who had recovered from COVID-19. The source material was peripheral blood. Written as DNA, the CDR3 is TGTGCCAGCAGTAGCCTACAGGGGGCTCTAGAGACCCAGTACTTC. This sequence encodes CASSSLQGALETQYF.